These T cell receptor beta chains were read from a single sample in a study of CD8+ T cells in alopecia areata. Profiled with immunoSEQ multiplex PCR; TCRdb holds only in-frame clones, not every one. The sample holds under 250,000 clones; under 75% are singletons and the top ten take 1.5% to 2%. The sequenced sample was CD4+ T cells sorted from blood, obtained at week 4, from a patient treated with tofacitinib. These receptor sequences come from a human donor with alopecia areata. Each CDR3 is given with its conserved first and last residue. The order of the fields is CDR3 DNA, CDR3 protein, clone size, D gene, J gene, CDR3 length, V gene. A D gene is named only where the DNA matches it firmly. Where a row states a size, it is once, few, many or the class of an expanded clone; other rows omit it.

TGTGCCAGCAGTTACAAACGGACGGGGACCGGGGAGCTGTTTTTT,CASSYKRTGTGELFF,NA,NA,TRBJ2-2,15,TRBV6-5
TGTGCCAGCAGTCCGGGACTAGGGTCCTACGAGCAGTACTTC,CASSPGLGSYEQYF,NA,TRBD2,TRBJ2-7,14,TRBV27
TGTGCCTGGAGTGTTAGAGTGAACACTGAAGCTTTCTTT,CAWSVRVNTEAFF,NA,NA,TRBJ1-1,13,TRBV30
TGCGCCAGCAGCCCAAGGCTGAGGGGCGAGGACTATGGCTACACCTTC,CASSPRLRGEDYGYTF,NA,NA,TRBJ1-2,16,TRBV4-3
TGCAGCGTCGGCCTTAAGTCACCGTGGAATGAGCAGTTCTTC,CSVGLKSPWNEQFF,NA,NA,TRBJ2-1,14,TRBV29-1
TGTGCCACCAGTTCCGGACAGGGCAGGGGAGTCGAACAGCCCCAGCATTTT,CATSSGQGRGVEQPQHF,NA,TRBD1,TRBJ1-5,17,TRBV15
TGTGCCAGCAGCTTACCCCCTGGGACAGGAGCTAACTATGGCTACACCTTC,CASSLPPGTGANYGYTF,NA,TRBD1,TRBJ1-2,17,TRBV5-6
TGCGCCAGCAGCCAAGAGGGGGGCGCCGGGGAGCTGTTTTTT,CASSQEGGAGELFF,NA,NA,TRBJ2-2,14,TRBV4-3
TGTGCCAGTAGGCCGACAAACAGGGGGAATGGCTACACCTTC,CASRPTNRGNGYTF,NA,TRBD1,TRBJ1-2,14,TRBV19
TGTGCCAGCAGCTTAGGTCGCTGGGTAGCGGGGAATGAGCAGTTCTTC,CASSLGRWVAGNEQFF,NA,TRBD2,TRBJ2-1,16,TRBV7-2
TGTGCCTGGAGACCCAGGGGCGCCGGGACTCAGCCCCAGCATTTT,CAWRPRGAGTQPQHF,NA,NA,TRBJ1-5,15,TRBV30
TGTGCCAGCAGTTCAGAGGGCCGGAGTGAAAAACTGTTTTTT,CASSSEGRSEKLFF,NA,NA,TRBJ1-4,14,TRBV2
TGTGCCAGCAGGGACGGGACAGGGGGAGAAGAGACCCAGTACTTC,CASRDGTGGEETQYF,few,TRBD1,TRBJ2-5,15,TRBV5-4
TGCAGCGTTGAAGACAGGGGGCCTGGCTACACCTTC,CSVEDRGPGYTF,NA,TRBD1,TRBJ1-2,12,TRBV29-1
TGTGCCAGCAGTTCCGGGACTAGCGGCTATACGCAGTATTTT,CASSSGTSGYTQYF,NA,TRBD2,TRBJ2-3,14,TRBV2
TGCAGCGTTCGGGGACAGGGCTACGAGCAGTACTTC,CSVRGQGYEQYF,NA,TRBD1,TRBJ2-7,12,TRBV29-1
TGTGCCAGCAGAAAATCCCCGGGACCACCACAGTATTTT,CASRKSPGPPQYF,few,NA,TRBJ2-3,13,TRBV27
TGTGCCAGCAGTTACTCGAAGCACACTCCCAGGGTCGAGCAGTACTTC,CASSYSKHTPRVEQYF,NA,NA,TRBJ2-7,16,TRBV6-5
TGTGCCAGCTCGCAGAACACAGATACGCAGTATTTT,CASSQNTDTQYF,NA,NA,TRBJ2-3,12,TRBV7-9
TGCAGCGTTGCGGCAAGGCAGGTGGACACTGAAGCTTTCTTT,CSVAARQVDTEAFF,NA,NA,TRBJ1-1,14,TRBV29-1
TGTGCCAGCAGTTACCCCGAGGCCCAGTACTTC,CASSYPEAQYF,NA,NA,TRBJ2-5,11,TRBV6-6
TGCAGCGTTGAAGCGCGGCAGGGGGCTTCTGAAGCTTTCTTT,CSVEARQGASEAFF,NA,TRBD1,TRBJ1-1,14,TRBV29-1
TGTGCCAGCAGTTCACAGGGGGCAAAACTGTTTTTT,CASSSQGAKLFF,few,TRBD1,TRBJ1-4,12,TRBV27
TGTGCCTGCCGACCTACAGGGGGAATAGCCAAAAACATTCAGTACTTC,CACRPTGGIAKNIQYF,few,TRBD1,TRBJ2-4,16,TRBV30
TGTGCCAGCAGCTCCCCGCGGGAGGGGAAGCAGTACTTC,CASSSPREGKQYF,few,TRBD2,TRBJ2-7,13,TRBV7-2
TGTGCCAGCAGCATACAGGGGCTGGGAGAGACCCAGTACTTC,CASSIQGLGETQYF,once,TRBD1,TRBJ2-5,14,TRBV6-5
TGTGCCTGGAGACTCTACGTAAACACTGAAGCTTTCTTT,CAWRLYVNTEAFF,NA,NA,TRBJ1-1,13,TRBV30
TGTGCCAGCGGCTCGTGGACAGTCTATGGCTACACCTTC,CASGSWTVYGYTF,NA,NA,TRBJ1-2,13,TRBV2
TGTGCCAGCAGCCAACTCACCAGCGGAGCTTTCTTT,CASSQLTSGAFF,NA,NA,TRBJ1-1,12,TRBV14
TGTGCCTGGAGGAGAGCCGGGACGGGCTATAATTCACCCCTCCACTTT,CAWRRAGTGYNSPLHF,NA,NA,TRBJ1-6,16,TRBV30
TGCGCCAGCAGTCAAGGACAGGGGAGAGCCTACGAGCAGTACTTC,CASSQGQGRAYEQYF,few,TRBD1,TRBJ2-7,15,TRBV5-1
TGTGCCTGGAATGAAGGTGGTTCACCCCTCCACTTT,CAWNEGGSPLHF,NA,NA,TRBJ1-6,12,TRBV30
TGTGCCAGCAGCGGGGGGAGCAGGCAAGAGACCCAGTACTTC,CASSGGSRQETQYF,few,NA,TRBJ2-5,14,TRBV7-2
TGTGCCAGCAGTGAAGGAAGACTAGCGGGGAGCACAGATACGCAGTATTTT,CASSEGRLAGSTDTQYF,many,TRBD2,TRBJ2-3,17,TRBV2